Listed below are T cell receptor beta chains from one sample, sequenced in a study of blood T cell repertoires in COVID-19. Sequencing used immunoSEQ multiplex PCR; TCRdb keeps in-frame clones, though not all of them. This table has roughly 200,000 clones, 83% appearing once. Sequenced material: peripheral blood. Every receptor here comes from a man aged 35 to 55 with active or convalescent COVID-19. CDR3s include the opening cysteine and the closing phenylalanine or tryptophan. D genes are given only for firm matches. Clone size appears in some rows only: once, few, many, or a class for an expanded clone.

J gene,clone size,V gene,D gene,CDR3 DNA,CDR3 protein
TRBJ1-1,few,TRBV15,TRBD1,TGTGCCACCAGCAGTGGGCAGGGGGACACTGAAGCTTTCTTT,CATSSGQGDTEAFF
TRBJ1-2,.,TRBV19,TRBD1,TGTGCCAGTAGTACCGACCCGACAGGGGACTATGGCTACACCTTC,CASSTDPTGDYGYTF
TRBJ2-7,once,TRBV6-2/TRBV6-3,TRBD1,TGTGCCAGCAGTTACTCGTGGACAGGGACTTCCTACGAGCAGTACTTC,CASSYSWTGTSYEQYF
TRBJ2-3,.,TRBV9,TRBD2,TGTGCCAGCAGCGCCCGGGACTACACAGATACGCAGTATTTT,CASSARDYTDTQYF
TRBJ1-5,.,TRBV19,TRBD1,TGTGCCAGTGTCCCCGGACAGGGCCGCTATAGCAATCAGCCCCAGCATTTT,CASVPGQGRYSNQPQHF
TRBJ2-5,.,TRBV30,TRBD1,TGTGCCTGGGACAGGGGGCAAGAGACCCAGTACTTC,CAWDRGQETQYF
TRBJ2-1,.,TRBV10-3,TRBD1,TGTGCCATCAGTGAGCCGGGGCCCGGGACAGACAATGAGCAGTTCTTC,CAISEPGPGTDNEQFF
TRBJ1-1,.,TRBV12-5,.,TGTGCTAGTGGTCTAGGGGGGGTGAACACTGAAGCTTTCTTT,CASGLGGVNTEAFF
TRBJ2-7,.,TRBV9,.,TGTGCCAGCAGCCCCCCCTCGGGGAGGTACGAGCAGTACTTC,CASSPPSGRYEQYF
TRBJ2-7,.,TRBV5-1,TRBD2,TGCGCCAGCAGCTTGGGGACTAGCAACTCCTACGAGCAGTACTTC,CASSLGTSNSYEQYF
TRBJ1-5,.,TRBV7-9,TRBD1,TGTGCCAGCAGCCCGGGGACAGGGCTAGCGCGTGGCAATCAGCCCCAGCATTTT,CASSPGTGLARGNQPQHF
TRBJ2-5,once,TRBV7-7,.,TGTGCTAGCAGCACCGGGGTGGGGCAAGAGACCCAGTACTTC,CASSTGVGQETQYF
TRBJ1-6,.,TRBV19,TRBD1,TGTGCCAGTAGTCGGGACAGAATGGATTCACCCCTCCACTTT,CASSRDRMDSPLHF
TRBJ1-1,.,TRBV18,TRBD1,TGTGCCAGCTCACCGGTGGACAGGGATGAAGCTTTCTTT,CASSPVDRDEAFF
TRBJ2-3,.,TRBV19,TRBD2,TGTGCCAGTAGAGTAAGGGCGGGAGATACAGATACGCAGTATTTT,CASRVRAGDTDTQYF
TRBJ1-4,.,TRBV30,.,TGTGCCTGGAGTCGACAACCGGAGGGAGCTAATGAAAAACTGTTTTTT,CAWSRQPEGANEKLFF
TRBJ2-3,.,TRBV4-2,TRBD2,TGTGCCAGCAGCCGGGGACTAGCGGGGGGTCCCACCATCACAGATACGCAGTATTTT,CASSRGLAGGPTITDTQYF
TRBJ1-1,few,TRBV6-2/TRBV6-3,TRBD1,TGTGCCAGCAGTTCCGACTCCCGGGACAGGGGCGTCGGGAACACTGAAGCTTTCTTT,CASSSDSRDRGVGNTEAFF
TRBJ1-1,.,TRBV18,.,TGTGCCAGCTCACCACGAGGGAATACTGAAGCTTTCTTT,CASSPRGNTEAFF
TRBJ1-3,.,TRBV9,.,TGTGCCAGCAGCGGCGATTACTCTGGAAACACCATATATTTT,CASSGDYSGNTIYF
TRBJ2-1,once,TRBV6-2/TRBV6-3,TRBD2,TGTGCCAGCAGTTCAGCCGGGACTAGCGGGTGGAATGAGCAGTTCTTC,CASSSAGTSGWNEQFF
TRBJ1-2,.,TRBV6-2/TRBV6-3,TRBD1,TGTGCCAGCAGCGTGACAGGGGGTCTTGGCTACACCTTC,CASSVTGGLGYTF
TRBJ1-5,.,TRBV6-2/TRBV6-3,.,TGTGCCAGCAGCCCCGGGGTACAGCCCCAGCATTTT,CASSPGVQPQHF
TRBJ1-2,.,TRBV25-1,.,TGTGCCAGCAGTGAGTCCTTGGGCTACACCTTC,CASSESLGYTF
TRBJ1-2,.,TRBV2,.,TGTGCCAGCAGTCCGAGGGTCGACTATGGCTACACCTTC,CASSPRVDYGYTF
TRBJ1-5,.,TRBV27,TRBD1,TGTGCCAGCAGTGTGGGGACAGCGGGAGATCAGCCCCAGCATTTT,CASSVGTAGDQPQHF
TRBJ2-7,.,TRBV6-6,.,TGTGCCAGCAGTTCCCAAAACTACTACGAGCAGTACTTC,CASSSQNYYEQYF
TRBJ2-1,.,TRBV18,.,TGTGCCAGCTCACCCCCCCAAGCAGGGAGGTATGAGCAGTTCTTC,CASSPPQAGRYEQFF
TRBJ1-1,.,TRBV27,TRBD1,TGTGCCACCAAGCCGGTCGGGACAGGGGGCGGTTCGACTGAAGCTTTCTTT,CATKPVGTGGGSTEAFF
TRBJ1-1,.,TRBV3-1/TRBV3-2,.,TGTGCCAGCAGCCAAGCTAACACTGAAGCTTTCTTT,CASSQANTEAFF
TRBJ2-7,.,TRBV5-1,.,TGCGCCAGCACCGAATCAGTGGCTAGCGTCTACGAGCAGTACTTC,CASTESVASVYEQYF
TRBJ1-5,.,TRBV4-3,.,TGCGCCAGCAGCCCCTCTTTTATGGGAGATCAGCCCCAGCATTTT,CASSPSFMGDQPQHF
TRBJ1-1,once,TRBV7-9,.,TGTGCCAGCAGCATGGGGCAGGGAGACGTCGGGGGAGCTTTCTTT,CASSMGQGDVGGAFF
TRBJ1-5,.,TRBV5-8,TRBD1,TGTGCCAGTTATAGCCGGGGACAGGGTGCTCAGCCCCAGCATTTT,CASYSRGQGAQPQHF
TRBJ1-6,.,TRBV14,.,TGTGCCAGCAGCCCGGGGGAGTATAATTCACCCCTCCACTTT,CASSPGEYNSPLHF
TRBJ2-4,.,TRBV11-2,.,TGTGCCAGCAGCTTAGTCGGAGGGGATAGCCAAAACATTCAGTACTTC,CASSLVGGDSQNIQYF
TRBJ2-7,.,TRBV19,.,TGTGCCAGTAGTAAAGGGGTCCGGTACGAGCAGTACTTC,CASSKGVRYEQYF
TRBJ2-2,.,TRBV5-1,TRBD1,TGCGCCAGCAGCCCGGACAGGGAAGCCGGGGAGCTGTTTTTT,CASSPDREAGELFF
TRBJ2-2,many,TRBV2,.,TGTGCCAGCAGTGAACGGCAGACTAACACCGGGGAGCTGTTTTTT,CASSERQTNTGELFF
TRBJ2-7,.,TRBV12-3/TRBV12-4,.,TGTGCCAGCAGCCTCGGGACACTCTACGAGCAGTACTTC,CASSLGTLYEQYF
TRBJ2-1,.,TRBV18,.,TGTGCCAGCTCACCACCGTCCAGGGACAATCACAATGAGCAGTTCTTC,CASSPPSRDNHNEQFF
TRBJ2-7,many,TRBV7-8,.,TGTGCCAGCACCACCCTCCGAGAGGGAGAGCAGTACTTC,CASTTLREGEQYF
TRBJ2-5,few,TRBV18,.,TGTGCCAGCTCACCTCGAGGCGGCCAAGAGACCCAGTACTTC,CASSPRGGQETQYF
TRBJ1-6,.,TRBV6-2/TRBV6-3,.,TGTGCCAGCAGCCCCCCCCAGGTGAATTCACCCCTCCACTTT,CASSPPQVNSPLHF
TRBJ2-7,.,TRBV7-2,TRBD2,TGTGCCAGCAGCCCGGGGGACTACTCCTACGAGCAGTACTTC,CASSPGDYSYEQYF
TRBJ1-3,.,TRBV27,.,TGTGCCAGCAGATCGTCGGGAAACACCATATATTTT,CASRSSGNTIYF
TRBJ2-1,many,TRBV10-3,.,TGTGCCATCAGTTATAGCAAGGTCTACAATGAGCAGTTCTTC,CAISYSKVYNEQFF
TRBJ1-2,once,TRBV6-1,TRBD1,TGTGCCAGCAGTGAAACACAGGGGGGCCTCTATGGCTACACCTTC,CASSETQGGLYGYTF
TRBJ1-1,.,TRBV18,.,TGTGCCAGCTCACCACTGGAGGGTAGGGACACTGAAGCTTTCTTT,CASSPLEGRDTEAFF
TRBJ1-1,.,TRBV12-3/TRBV12-4,.,TGTGCCAGCAGTCCTGCTCCGGGGGGTGAAGCTTTCTTT,CASSPAPGGEAFF
TRBJ2-1,.,TRBV7-2,.,TGTGCCAGCAGCTTACAGGGGCACTCCTACAATGAGCAGTTCTTC,CASSLQGHSYNEQFF
TRBJ1-2,.,TRBV9,.,TGTGCCAGCAGCGCCGCAGGGGCTAACTATGGCTACACCTTC,CASSAAGANYGYTF